This TCR beta chain was retrieved from a study of blood T cells in healthy people across ages. Study-wide points: The unsorted PBMCs prevented any conclusive comparison of naive versus antigen-experienced cells. A roughly linear age-dependent decrease characterized TCR beta diversity per million T cells.

Germline V CDR1 and CDR2: MNHNS, SASEGT. This CDR3 has 12 amino acids. V lost 10 bases to trimming and J lost 4 bases; unmatched junction nucleotides: 6. Peripheral blood, roughly 9.1 milliliters per donor, was collected. At least 6.5 million PBMCs were isolated per sample. A note on this clonotype: The antigen remains unidentified.

Together with a sample-barcoded 5' primer, a J-beta primer mix was included in a second PCR lasting 7 to 11 cycles. TCRdb analysed the 5' RACE reads with MiXCR anew, one entry per CDR3 protein. The repertoire includes about 1.6 million distinct CDR3 sequences, almost 35% of them detected once, and approximately 11% sits in the top ten. The source is a woman in her thirties in good health. The specimen was blood. V usage is TRBV6-1 and J usage is TRBJ1-2; 7 nucleotides agree with TRBD1. As DNA, the CDR3 is TGTGCCAACAACGCAGGGGGCTATGGCTACACCTTC. Its protein is CANNAGGYGYTF.